The count of the clone carrying this TCR beta chain is one. Its target is unknown. The record originates from a study of shared clonotypes between healthy human individuals. Study details: CD8 memory received one plate per donor, CD8 naive two, CD4 memory three and CD4 naive three. Overall study results and limits: Non-shared clonotypes had lower generation probabilities than clonotypes shared by all four sorted-subset donors. Naive subsets generally had larger estimated richness than memory subsets.

Splitting of CD4+ cells produced CD45RA+ naive and CD45RA-negative memory subsets. In germline, CDR1 is SGHDT, CDR2 YYEEEE. The CDR3 is made up of 15 amino acids. V was cut by 2 bases and J by 0 bases, with 9 bases left in between. Produced via immunoSEQ multiplex PCR; TCRdb's table is partial and in-frame only. The table has 950,000 to 1,100,000 clones, more than 60% seen once. This chain uses TRBV5-6 with TRBJ1-3, with a tentative D call TRBD1 (5 bases). The sequenced sample consisted of memory CD4+ T cells sorted from blood. This sample's subset: CD45RA-negative fraction. The TCR sequence derives from a man between 18 and 29 years old in good health. The CDR3 sequence: CASSFRAYSGNTIYF. CDR3 coding DNA: TGTGCCAGCAGCTTCAGGGCTTACTCTGGAAACACCATATATTTT.